The source of this TCR beta chain is a study of cytomegalovirus exposure and HLA in healthy donors. The study, taken as a whole, reports: In a later analysis, a genetic analysis reported fewer productive-TCR N-insertions in an Asian-associated ancestry cluster than the cohort average. Most TCR sequences proved rare, with some public TCRs found in many donors.

A remark on this clone: Its antigen is not identified.

The J segment lost 0 bases and the V segment lost 8 bases, leaving 3 bases of the junction unmatched. CDR3 size: 13 residues. Germline V CDR1 and CDR2: MRHNA, SNTAGT. With 60 Vbeta and 13 Jbeta primers, the PCR was carried out. Using immunoSEQ multiplex PCR, the repertoire was profiled, and TCRdb retains in-frame clones only, with some absent. Here the sample spans roughly 200,000 clones, under 85% being singletons. The specimen was PBMCs. The chain employs TRBV6-4 and TRBJ2-7; TRBD2 matches at 8 bases. The origin of this receptor is a man aged 45-60 years in good health and CMV-seronegative. CDR3 sequence reads: CASPGGDSYEQYF. The CDR3 nucleotides read TGTGCCAGCCCGGGGGGGGACTCCTACGAGCAGTACTTC.